This is a list of T cell receptor beta chains from one sample in a study of cytomegalovirus exposure and HLA in healthy donors. Libraries were prepared by immunoSEQ multiplex PCR; TCRdb keeps only in-frame clonotypes and omits some of them. The sample consists of roughly 100,000 clones, roughly 80% of them appearing once. Sequencing input: PBMCs. These receptors all come from a woman in her 40s in good health and CMV-seropositive. Both conserved end residues are trimmed from each CDR3. A clone size is listed for some rows: how often the clone was seen (once, few, many), or a class if it is expanded.

j_call clone_size v_call cdr3_aa
TRBJ2-4 - TRBV6-5 ASSKGGAGKNIQY
TRBJ2-1 - TRBV4-3 ASSQDRLAGGNEQF
TRBJ1-5 - TRBV5-1 ASSLLGAGNQPQH
TRBJ2-2 - TRBV18 ASSTPAGTGELF
TRBJ1-4 - TRBV4-1 ASSQRRGRGTNEKLF
TRBJ2-3 - TRBV6-5 ASSYSFSSTDTQY
TRBJ2-5 - TRBV6-6 ASSFPGGGQETQY
TRBJ2-2 - TRBV7-9 ASSRRTGGYGELF
TRBJ2-7 - TRBV7-2 ASSSTRAGGPSEQY
TRBJ1-2 - TRBV4-1 ASSQVGASGYGYT
TRBJ2-1 - TRBV28 ASSLGGLNEQF
TRBJ2-5 - TRBV7-2 ASSHPLGQGWETQY
TRBJ2-7 - TRBV9 ASSAGTFREQY
TRBJ1-1 - TRBV7-9 ASSPRDRAYFTEAF
TRBJ2-2 - TRBV5-1 ASSLYRLADTGELF
TRBJ2-7 - TRBV7-9 ASSLALTGAHEQY
TRBJ1-1 - TRBV6-5 ASRISQGWNTEAF
TRBJ1-4 - TRBV9 ASSRQGSQHRNEKLF
TRBJ2-1 few TRBV7-3 ASSHLGLAGGYNEQF
TRBJ2-7 - TRBV6-1 ASNLDRVSYEQY
TRBJ2-2 few TRBV5-8 ASSPLPGLTNTGELF
TRBJ1-2 once TRBV5-1 ASSLRPGTVYGYT
TRBJ1-4 - TRBV7-2 ASSLQAGGSNEKLF
TRBJ2-2 - TRBV7-8 ASSPPGAVTGELF
TRBJ1-1 few TRBV2 ASSERDIIAF
TRBJ2-7 - TRBV7-8 ASSFGHGTIYEQY
TRBJ2-1 - TRBV5-1 ASSLTGYPSNEQF
TRBJ1-1 - TRBV19 ASNRGRNTEAF
TRBJ1-4 - TRBV28 ASSLEGAGEKLF
TRBJ1-6 once TRBV11-2 ASSLRNSPLH
TRBJ1-2 - TRBV6-4 ASSLTGQAYYGYT
TRBJ1-4 - TRBV5-1 ASSPQGGEKLF
TRBJ1-2 - TRBV7-9 ASSLSERGYGYT
TRBJ1-2 few TRBV5-1 ASSTLPGQGRGLNYGYT
TRBJ2-5 - TRBV6-5 ASSLTVDRGGTQY
TRBJ1-5 once TRBV7-9 ASSMRGGSNQPQH
TRBJ1-5 once TRBV6-4 ASTRTGGQPQH
TRBJ2-1 - TRBV5-1 ASSLKLAGVYDEQF
TRBJ1-1 - TRBV5-5 ASSLGFGGYTEAF
TRBJ1-6 - TRBV27 ASSLVGRGSNSPLH
TRBJ1-5 - TRBV5-8 ASSLFRGYNQPQH
TRBJ2-5 - TRBV4-1 ASSPHGTAQETQY
TRBJ1-4 few TRBV18 ASSPLRNNNEKLF
TRBJ2-3 - TRBV28 ASTPWTGDFQADTQY